This record covers a single TCR beta chain. Trimming left V 4 bases short and J 1 base short, with 23 bases between. This CDR3 is 19 amino acids long. Germline CDR1 is SGDLS and CDR2 is YYNGEE. This sample is drawn from a study of blood T cell repertoires in COVID-19. As for the study in general: COVID-19 samples, acute and convalescent, were from the United States, Italy and Spain.

Original processing methods: From reference gene primer amplification, estimates of nucleated cell counts were derived. Some clones are missing from TCRdb's copy, which holds only in-frame ones; the method was immunoSEQ multiplex PCR. That table supplies the V and J calls and clone size; D and trimming were determined from the DNA. Among around 240,000 clones listed, 91% were seen once. The chain has TRBV9 and TRBJ2-2; D might be TRBD1 (6 bases). This TCR came from a human donor in a cohort exposed to, infected with or recovered from COVID-19 (not recorded which). The donor label of this sample is uncertain. The specimen sequenced was PBMCs or T cells enriched from blood (not recorded which). CDR3 nucleotide sequence: TGTGCCAGCAGCCCGAGAGGGGGACAACCAATACTGAACACCGGGGAGCTGTTTTTT. Its translation: CASSPRGGQPILNTGELFF.